These 16 T cell receptor beta chains were sequenced from one sample in a study of tissue T cells after allogeneic stem cell transplantation. Method: immunoSEQ multiplex PCR; TCRdb's copy keeps in-frame clones and lacks some. The data hold some 7,900 clones, with 60% to 85% observed a single time. Sample: skin, taken at autopsy. These receptors all come from a male patient over 55 with steroid-refractory graft-versus-host disease after an allogeneic stem cell transplant. Some T cells may have originated in the graft donor.

The V gene is TRBV27, the J gene TRBJ1-5; D is ambiguous. V was cut by 7 bases and J by 3 bases, with 13 bases left in between. There are 14 residues in the CDR3. Germline CDR1 MNHEY, CDR2 SMNVEV (reference sequence). CDR3 DNA: TGTGCCAGCAAATTAGTGGGATTCAATCAGCCCCAGCATTTT. It codes for CASKLVGFNQPQHF.

The rearrangement uses TRBV25-1 and TRBJ2-7; D gene ambiguous. V lost 3 bases, J lost 9 bases, and 15 bases lay in between. This CDR3 is built from 13 residues. Per the germline V gene, CDR1 is MGHDK and CDR2 is SYGVNS. The CDR3 here is CASSETYPRGQYF. The CDR3 DNA follows: TGTGCCAGCAGTGAGACCTACCCTAGAGGGCAGTACTTC.

The chain uses TRBV4-1 and TRBJ2-3; D gene ambiguous. V lost 4 bases and J 0 bases, leaving 8 bases between the germline ends. The V gene's germline CDR1 is MGHRA and CDR2 YSYEKL. The CDR3 totals 14 residues. The DNA for the CDR3 is TGCGCCAGCAGCCTTAGGGTCAGCACAGATACGCAGTATTTT. Protein: CASSLRVSTDTQYF.

This clone was observed a handful of times. The J gene is TRBJ2-5, the V gene TRBV4-1; D remains ambiguous. From germline, CDR1 is MGHRA and CDR2 YSYEKL. Trimming pared 1 base from V and 2 bases from J, leaving 8 bases between. The CDR3 consists of 14 residues. CDR3 residues: CASSQVIIQETQYF. In nucleotides, the CDR3 is TGCGCCAGCAGCCAAGTGATAATTCAAGAGACCCAGTACTTC.

The chain employs TRBV4-1 and TRBJ2-7; no reliable D call. CDR3 length equals 16 residues. Germline CDR1 MGHRA, CDR2 YSYEKL. V was pared by 0 bases and J by 2 bases, with 14 bases between. Here the CDR3 DNA reads TGCGCCAGCAGCCAAGATAGGACGACTGAGACCTACGAGCAGTACTTC. Its protein product is CASSQDRTTETYEQYF.

V usage is TRBV21-1 and J usage is TRBJ2-1; the table calls TRBD1, which could not be checked here. TRBV21-1 is recorded as a pseudogene. The CDR3 covers 16 residues. CDR3 amino acids: CASSKGCRGFGNEQFF. The CDR3 DNA reads as TGTGCCAGCAGCAAAGGTTGCAGGGGTTTTGGCAATGAGCAGTTCTTC.

The CDR3 reads CASSGRGSYEQYF. The DNA of the CDR3 is TGCGCCAGCAGTGGCCGTGGGTCCTACGAGCAGTACTTC. J is TRBJ2-7 and V is TRBV10-2; D call uncertain. Trimming left V 4 bases short and J 1 base short, with 8 bases between. The CDR3 is made up of 13 amino acids. Per germline, CDR1 WSHSY and CDR2 SAAADI.

This clone was observed a single time. The gene calls are TRBV5-1 and TRBJ1-1; D is possibly TRBD1 (6 bases). This CDR3 spans 16 amino acids. Per germline, CDR1 SGHRS and CDR2 YFSETQ. V lost 4 bases, J lost 3 bases, and 19 bases lay in between. CDR3 sequence reads: CASSLLFAEGDTEAFF. The CDR3 DNA follows: TGCGCCAGCAGCCTCCTGTTTGCGGAGGGGGACACTGAAGCTTTCTTT.

J is TRBJ1-2 and V is TRBV7-9, with unresolved D. The germline V and J ends were trimmed by 5 bases and 5 bases, with 18 bases remaining between them. Germline loops: CDR1 SEHNR, CDR2 FQNEAQ (reference sequence). The CDR3 totals 15 residues. The CDR3 is CASSALSPGWYGYTF. In DNA form, the CDR3 reads TGTGCCAGCAGCGCCTTGTCCCCGGGTTGGTATGGCTACACCTTC. Drawing the rest from reference TRBV7-9 and TRBJ1-2, the complete variable domain is DTGVSQNPRHKITKRGQNVTFRCDPISEHNRLYWYRQTLGQGPEFLTYFQNEAQLEKSRLLSDRFSAERPKGSFSTLEIQRTEQGDSAMYLCASSALSPGWYGYTFGSGTRLTVV.

The V call is TRBV19, the J call TRBJ2-3; 10 bases map to TRBD2. Germline V lookup: CDR1 LNHDA, CDR2 SQIVND (reference sequence). The CDR3 has 18 amino acids. Trimming took 2 bases from V and 0 from J; bases not matched to a gene: 8. The CDR3 DNA follows: TGTGCCAGTAGTATAACTAGCGGGGATGCTACTAGCACAGATACGCAGTATTTT. It yields the protein CASSITSGDATSTDTQYF.

The J gene is TRBJ2-5, the V gene TRBV6-4, with 7 nucleotides matching TRBD2. Germline assignment: CDR1 MRHNA and CDR2 SNTAGT. V lost 2 bases, J lost 7 bases, and 4 bases stayed unmatched. The CDR3 sequence is 13 residues long. CDR3 bases: TGTGCCAGCAGTGACACCTCTAGCGGGACCCAGTACTTC. Its protein is CASSDTSSGTQYF.

The V call is TRBV6-2 or TRBV6-3, the J call TRBJ1-1; D gene uncertain. With 5 bases removed from V and 1 base from J, the gap between germline ends came to 8 bases. CDR3 size: 13 residues. The germline V gene has CDR1 MNHEY and CDR2 SVGEGT. The CDR3 region is CASSIIPNTEAFF. CDR3 bases: TGTGCCAGCAGTATAATCCCGAACACTGAAGCTTTCTTT.

The CDR3 here is CASSRGLNTEAFF. As DNA, the CDR3 is TGCGCCAGCAGTCGGGGGTTGAACACTGAAGCTTTCTTT. The V gene is TRBV4-1, the J gene TRBJ1-1; TRBD1 might be the D (5 bases). The V and J ends lost 6 bases and 0 bases respectively, with 8 bases between them. This CDR3 has 13 amino acids. The germline CDR1 and CDR2 sequences are MGHRA and YSYEKL.

The chain uses TRBV19 and TRBJ1-2; 8 bases map to TRBD1. The length of the CDR3 is 15 residues. The trim removed 1 base at V and 4 bases at J, leaving 5 bases unmatched. CDR1 is LNHDA and CDR2 is SQIVND in the germline V gene (reference sequence). CDR3 nucleotide sequence: TGTGCCAGTAGTATAGTTGCAGGGGGCGTCTATGGCTACACCTTC. It codes for CASSIVAGGVYGYTF.

The J gene is TRBJ2-2, the V gene TRBV29-1; a possible D gene is TRBD1 (5 bases). CDR3 size: 12 residues. Germline V gene sequence: CDR1 SQVTM, CDR2 ANQGSEA. The germline V and J ends were trimmed by 6 bases and 1 base, with 6 bases remaining between them. The CDR3 reads CSVTENTGELFF. The CDR3 region has the DNA TGCAGCGTGACAGAGAACACCGGGGAGCTGTTTTTT.

This clone was detected only a few times. V is TRBV24-1 and J is TRBJ2-3; a possible D gene is TRBD2 (5 bases). This CDR3 contains 13 residues. The V gene's germline CDR1 is KGHDR and CDR2 SFDVKD. Deletions cut 9 bases from V and 1 base from J, with 10 bases between. The CDR3 bases are TGTGCCACCGTCGAGGGAGGCACAGATACGCAGTATTTT. Amino acids: CATVEGGTDTQYF.